The text below deals with one TCR beta chain. The count of this clone is one. The antigen it recognizes is unknown. No per-base quality is available; no much larger clone lies one base away. This entry belongs to a study of blood T cell repertoires in COVID-19 (dated by TCRdb to 2019 to 2021). Background on the whole study: Samples covering the acute and convalescent phases of COVID-19 were provided by collaborators in the United States, Italy and Spain. Where available, HLA class I and class II types were taken from metadata supplied by the sample provider and were not determined by assay-based typing. Sample metadata almost always included a de-identified subject ID, COVID-19 status, age in years and sex. Samples were obtained from the ongoing ImmuneRACE study (first 160 participants) and from 1,254 subjects provided by 6 global collaborators. The prospective study material was composed of cDNA or gDNA derived from T cells, B-cell-depleted T cells, or PBMCs. The repertoires were made available in a free public database intended to serve as a resource for research on the immune response to SARS-CoV-2. Subjects who had been exposed to COVID-19, were actively infected with it, or had recovered from it provided the deeply sampled blood TCRbeta repertoires that made up the dataset.

From the germline V gene (reference sequence), CDR1 is MNHEY and CDR2 is SMNVEV. The junction shows trimming of 5 bases on V and 7 bases on J, plus 12 bases between the germline ends. Including cysteine and phenylalanine, the CDR3 has 13 amino acids. Of all the DNA, just the CDR3 is kept, 39 bases in frame from base 1. Whole blood was collected in K2EDTA tubes by collaborating institutions according to the institutions' own protocols. For TCRbeta analysis, collaborator samples were shipped as frozen whole blood, as isolated PBMCs, or as DNA extracted from either sample type. TCRbeta CDR3 regions were amplified from genomic DNA using the immunoSEQ Assay, a bias-controlled multiplex PCR. As for how the authors treated the data: Within the assay, amplification of reference gene primers was used to estimate how many nucleated cells each sample contained. To quantify the absolute abundance of each unique TCRbeta CDR3 rearrangement, sequence reads were collapsed and filtered. For each sample, productive Simpson clonality was calculated by taking the square root of Simpson's diversity index across productive rearrangements. TCRdb took over this immuneACCESS table, retaining in-frame rearrangements with V and J assigned. Such tables are incomplete; in checked studies, under half of the missing clones stem from an unresolved V gene, and the remainder is unexplained. The D gene and trimming were derived from the DNA, and the V and J assignments and clone size from that table. The sample table lists about 140,000 clones, just over 85% of them with a count of one. The top ten constitute 8.2% of the sample.

Points the paper makes about the study in general: The quantity of clinical and demographic metadata differed by source and by participant and was supplied without curation.

Source material: peripheral blood. This sequence was found in a woman in her sixties or seventies with acute or convalescent COVID-19. In this chain, TRBV27 is recombined with TRBJ2-1; the D gene lacks a confident call. The DNA reads TGTGCCAGCAGTACACCTCCAACGAATGAGCAGTTCTTC. It codes for CASSTPPTNEQFF.